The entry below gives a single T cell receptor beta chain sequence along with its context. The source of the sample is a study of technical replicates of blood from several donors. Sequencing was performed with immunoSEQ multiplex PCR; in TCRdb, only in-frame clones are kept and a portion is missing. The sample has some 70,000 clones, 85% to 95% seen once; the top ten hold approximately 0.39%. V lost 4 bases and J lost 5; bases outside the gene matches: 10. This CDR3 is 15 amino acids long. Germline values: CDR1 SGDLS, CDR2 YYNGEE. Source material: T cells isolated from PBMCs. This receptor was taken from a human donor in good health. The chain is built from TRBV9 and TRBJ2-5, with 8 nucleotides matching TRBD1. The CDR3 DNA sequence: TGTGCCAGCAGCTCCCCGGACAGGGAATTTGAGACCCAGTACTTC. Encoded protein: CASSSPDREFETQYF.